This T cell receptor (beta chain) was obtained from a study of monozygotic twins with inflammatory bowel disease. Findings and limits, study-wide: Ultimately, a single strong signal or clonotype associated with IBD was not supported. Between concordant and discordant twins, repertoire similarity failed to differ, a result that limited power may explain.

Points on this clonotype: The antigen remains unidentified.

No DNA is given; TCRdb re-called the 5' RACE reads and lists each CDR3 protein once. The table counts some 210,000 distinct CDR3 sequences; less than 2% lies in the top ten. The total RNA came straight from whole blood, and T cells were not sorted beforehand. CDR1 is SNHLY and CDR2 is FYNNEI in the germline V gene. This CDR3 is 17 amino acids long. The sequencing sample was made of blood. The V gene is TRBV2, the J gene TRBJ1-5; the TRBD1 assignment by TCRdb is unverifiable without DNA. This clonotype was obtained from a human donor with ulcerative colitis or Crohn's disease, or a healthy co-twin of an affected twin (not recorded which). This CDR3 reads CASSGTGTLVGNQPQHF.